This T cell receptor (beta chain) was observed in a study of blood T cell repertoires in COVID-19. The overall study: T cells, B-cell-depleted T cells, or PBMCs provided the cDNA or gDNA that served as material.

Clones were sequenced by immunoSEQ multiplex PCR, and TCRdb holds only the in-frame ones, with some missing. The table shows some 97,000 clones, with around four fifths occurring only once. This clonotype was obtained from a man between 45 and 60 years old with active or convalescent COVID-19. The sample consisted of peripheral blood.

CDR3 residues: CASSFGTDPTDTQYF. CDR3 sequence (DNA): TGTGCCAGCAGCTTTGGGACTGACCCCACAGATACGCAGTATTTT. V is TRBV7-3 and J is TRBJ2-3; TRBD2 might be the D (6 bases). CDR3 length: 15 amino acids. CDR1 and CDR2 (germline): SGHTA, FQGTGA. The germline V and J ends were trimmed by 3 bases and 2 bases, with 12 bases remaining between them.